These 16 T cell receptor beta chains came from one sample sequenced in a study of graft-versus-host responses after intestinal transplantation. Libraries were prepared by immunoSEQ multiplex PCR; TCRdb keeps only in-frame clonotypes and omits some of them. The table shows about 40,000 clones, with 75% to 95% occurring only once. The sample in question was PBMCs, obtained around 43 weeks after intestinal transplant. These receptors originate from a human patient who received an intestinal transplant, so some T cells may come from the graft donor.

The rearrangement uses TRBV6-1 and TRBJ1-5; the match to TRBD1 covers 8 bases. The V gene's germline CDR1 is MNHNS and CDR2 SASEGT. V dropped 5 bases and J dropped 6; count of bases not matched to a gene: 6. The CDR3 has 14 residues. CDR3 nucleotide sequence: TGTGCCAGCAGTCCCCGGACAGGGCCTCAGCCCCAGCATTTT. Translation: CASSPRTGPQPQHF.

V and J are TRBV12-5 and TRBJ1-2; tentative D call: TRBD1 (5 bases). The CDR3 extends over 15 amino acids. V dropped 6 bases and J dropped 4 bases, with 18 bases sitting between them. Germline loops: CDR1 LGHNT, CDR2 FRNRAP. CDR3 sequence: CASGPPQGPLYGYTF. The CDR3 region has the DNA TGTGCTAGTGGCCCCCCCCAGGGCCCCCTCTATGGCTACACCTTC.

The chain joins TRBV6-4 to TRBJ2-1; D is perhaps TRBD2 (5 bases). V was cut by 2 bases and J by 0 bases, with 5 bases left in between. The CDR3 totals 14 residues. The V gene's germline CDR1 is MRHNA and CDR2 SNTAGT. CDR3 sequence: CASSDGSSYNEQFF. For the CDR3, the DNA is TGTGCCAGCAGTGACGGGAGCTCCTACAATGAGCAGTTCTTC.

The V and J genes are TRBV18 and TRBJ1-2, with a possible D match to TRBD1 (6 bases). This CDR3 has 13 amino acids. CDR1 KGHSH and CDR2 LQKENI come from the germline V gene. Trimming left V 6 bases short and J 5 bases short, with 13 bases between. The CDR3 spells CASSPGTRYGYTF. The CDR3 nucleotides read TGTGCCAGCTCGCCCGGGACACGATATGGCTACACCTTC.

The CDR3 region has the DNA TGTGCCAGCAGCCATGAACCCGGGACTAGCCCCTCGGCAGATACGCAGTATTTT. It translates to CASSHEPGTSPSADTQYF. V usage is TRBV4-2 and J usage is TRBJ2-3; TRBD2 matches 9 bases. V lost 3 bases and J lost 4; bases outside the gene matches: 14. The CDR3 runs 18 residues. In germline, CDR1 is LGHNA, CDR2 YNFKEQ.

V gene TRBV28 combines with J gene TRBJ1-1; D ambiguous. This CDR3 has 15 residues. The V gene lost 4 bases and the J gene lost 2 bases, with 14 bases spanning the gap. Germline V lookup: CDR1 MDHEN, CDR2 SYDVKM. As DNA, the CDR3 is TGTGCCAGCAGTTCCTACTGGGTAGGTAACACTGAAGCTTTCTTT. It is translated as CASSSYWVGNTEAFF.

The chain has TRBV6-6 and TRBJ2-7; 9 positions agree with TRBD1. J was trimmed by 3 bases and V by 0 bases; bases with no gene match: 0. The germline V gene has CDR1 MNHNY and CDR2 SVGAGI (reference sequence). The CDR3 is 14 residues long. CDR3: CASSYSTGGYEQYF. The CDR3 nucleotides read TGTGCCAGCAGTTACTCGACAGGGGGCTACGAGCAGTACTTC.

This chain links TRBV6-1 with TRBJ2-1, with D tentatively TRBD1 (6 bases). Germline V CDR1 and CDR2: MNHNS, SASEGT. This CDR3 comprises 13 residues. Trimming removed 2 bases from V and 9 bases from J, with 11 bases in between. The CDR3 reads CASSEKDSAEQFF. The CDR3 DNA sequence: TGTGCCAGCAGTGAAAAGGACAGTGCTGAGCAGTTCTTC.

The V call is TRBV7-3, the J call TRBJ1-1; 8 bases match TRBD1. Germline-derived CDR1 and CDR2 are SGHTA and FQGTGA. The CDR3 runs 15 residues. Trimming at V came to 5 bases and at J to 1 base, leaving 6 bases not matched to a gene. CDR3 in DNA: TGTGCCAGCAGCCCGGACAGGGAATCGAACACTGAAGCTTTCTTT. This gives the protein CASSPDRESNTEAFF.

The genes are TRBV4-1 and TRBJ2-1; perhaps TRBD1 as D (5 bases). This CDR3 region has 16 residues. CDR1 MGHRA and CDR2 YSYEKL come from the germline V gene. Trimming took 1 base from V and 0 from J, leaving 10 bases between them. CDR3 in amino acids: CASSQGGLSSYNEQFF. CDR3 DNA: TGCGCCAGCAGCCAAGGGGGCTTAAGCTCCTACAATGAGCAGTTCTTC.

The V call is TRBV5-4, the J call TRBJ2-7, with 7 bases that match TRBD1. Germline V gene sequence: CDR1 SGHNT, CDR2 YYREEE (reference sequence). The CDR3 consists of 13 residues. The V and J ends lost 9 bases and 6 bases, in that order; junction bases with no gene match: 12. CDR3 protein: CATLDRDSREQYF. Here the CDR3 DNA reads TGTGCCACCCTTGATCGGGACAGCCGCGAGCAGTACTTC.

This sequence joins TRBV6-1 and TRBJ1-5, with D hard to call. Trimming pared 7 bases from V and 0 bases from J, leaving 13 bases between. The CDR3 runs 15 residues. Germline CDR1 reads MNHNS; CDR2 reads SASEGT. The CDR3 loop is CASKSGLYSNQPQHF. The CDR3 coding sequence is TGTGCCAGCAAGTCTGGACTGTATAGCAATCAGCCCCAGCATTTT.

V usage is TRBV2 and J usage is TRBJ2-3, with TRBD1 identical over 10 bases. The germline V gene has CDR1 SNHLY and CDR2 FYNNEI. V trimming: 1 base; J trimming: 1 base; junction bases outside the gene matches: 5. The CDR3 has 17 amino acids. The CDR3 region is CASSEGWDRGGTDTQYF. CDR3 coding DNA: TGTGCCAGCAGTGAAGGGTGGGACAGGGGAGGCACAGATACGCAGTATTTT.

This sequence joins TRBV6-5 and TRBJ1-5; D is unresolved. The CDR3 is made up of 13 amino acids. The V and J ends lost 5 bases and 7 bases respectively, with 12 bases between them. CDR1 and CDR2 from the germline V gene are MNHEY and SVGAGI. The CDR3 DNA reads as TGTGCCAGCAGTAAGTCTGGATTGCAGCCCCAGCATTTT. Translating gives CASSKSGLQPQHF.

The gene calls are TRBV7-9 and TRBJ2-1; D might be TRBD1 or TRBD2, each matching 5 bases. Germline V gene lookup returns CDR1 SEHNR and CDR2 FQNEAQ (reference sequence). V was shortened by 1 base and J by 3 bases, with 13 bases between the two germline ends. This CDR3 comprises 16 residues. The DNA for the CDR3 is TGTGCCAGCAGCTTAGGGGCATGGGACGGCTACAATGAGCAGTTCTTC. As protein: CASSLGAWDGYNEQFF.

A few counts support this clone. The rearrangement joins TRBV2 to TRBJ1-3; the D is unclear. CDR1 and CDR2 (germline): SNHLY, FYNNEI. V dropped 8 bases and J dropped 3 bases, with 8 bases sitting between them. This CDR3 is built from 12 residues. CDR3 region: CASLSFGNTIYF. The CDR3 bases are TGTGCCAGCTTGTCGTTTGGAAACACCATATATTTT.